The next 24 T cell receptor beta chains were all read from a single sample in a study of blood T cells in healthy people across ages. Using a J-beta primer mix together with a sample-barcoded 5' primer, a second PCR was run for roughly 7 to 12 cycles. TCRdb re-analysed the 5' RACE reads in MiXCR, keeping a single row per CDR3 protein. The repertoire includes roughly 1,800,000 distinct CDR3 sequences, about 50% of them detected once, and approximately 2.1% sits in the top ten. The sample comprised blood. These receptors were obtained from a middle-aged woman in good health.

The chain recombines TRBV20-1 with TRBJ1-2, with 9 nucleotides matching TRBD1. With V trimmed by 4 bases and J by 0 bases, 18 bases remained unmatched. Germline values: CDR1 DFQATT, CDR2 SNEGSKA (reference sequence). The CDR3 is made up of 19 amino acids. The CDR3 here is CSAKGGTGYSLSSNYGYTF. CDR3 in DNA: TGCAGTGCTAAGGGCGGGACAGGGTATTCCTTAAGCTCTAACTATGGCTACACCTTC.

This clonotype was detected only a few times. The chain links TRBV20-1 to TRBJ2-5; 10 bases map to TRBD1. V lost 1 base and J lost 2; bases outside the gene matches: 7. This CDR3 comprises 16 residues. CDR1 is DFQATT, CDR2 SNEGSKA, per germline (reference sequence). This chain's CDR3 is CSARGATGGPQETQYF. Here the CDR3 DNA reads TGCAGTGCTAGAGGCGCGACAGGGGGCCCGCAAGAGACCCAGTACTTC.

This chain uses TRBV6-1 with TRBJ2-7; maybe TRBD2 (5 bases). Looked up from germline, CDR1 is MNHNS and CDR2 is SASEGT. The CDR3 has 12 amino acids. Trimming pared 4 bases from V and 8 bases from J, leaving 12 bases between. The CDR3 DNA reads TGTGCCAGCAGTGCGGGAACAGCCCAGCAGTACTTC. Amino acids: CASSAGTAQQYF.

This chain connects TRBV20-1 to TRBJ2-6; 9 nucleotides align to TRBD1. The length of the CDR3 is 18 residues. V was pared by 0 bases and J by 2 bases, with 8 bases of the junction left unmatched. Germline CDR1 DFQATT, CDR2 SNEGSKA (reference sequence). This CDR3 is CSARDEDRGLAGANVLTF. CDR3 nucleotide sequence: TGCAGTGCTAGAGATGAGGACAGGGGATTAGCTGGGGCCAACGTCCTGACTTTC.

This chain links TRBV5-1 with TRBJ1-2; 8 nucleotides agree with TRBD1. Trimming took 4 bases from V and 6 from J; bases not matched to a gene: 8. Germline values: CDR1 SGHRS, CDR2 YFSETQ. CDR3 length equals 14 residues. DNA for the CDR3: TGCGCCAGCAGCGTTTGGACAGGGCGGGATGGCTACACCTTC. Translated: CASSVWTGRDGYTF. Variable domain in full (rest from reference TRBV5-1 and TRBJ1-2): KAGVTQTPRYLIKTRGQQVTLSCSPISGHRSVSWYQQTPGQGLQFLFEYFSETQRNKGNFPGRFSGRQFSNSRSEMNVSTLELGDSALYLCASSVWTGRDGYTFGSGTRLTVV.

V and J are TRBV2 and TRBJ2-3; D not certain. Trimming took off 8 bases at V and 1 base at J, with 7 bases between the two ends. This CDR3 has 12 amino acids. Per germline, CDR1 SNHLY and CDR2 FYNNEI. The CDR3 DNA follows: TGTGCCAGCGATACTCGCACAGATACGCAGTATTTT. This translates into CASDTRTDTQYF.

The chain is built from TRBV15 and TRBJ2-5; 7 nucleotides match TRBD1. The CDR3 contains 16 residues. V gave up 5 bases and J gave up 1 base; unmatched junction bases: 10. Per the germline V gene, CDR1 is LNHNV and CDR2 is YYDKDF (reference sequence). CDR3 in amino acids: CATSPTGTDSQETQYF. CDR3 DNA sequence: TGTGCCACCAGCCCTACCGGGACAGATAGCCAAGAGACCCAGTACTTC.

This chain connects TRBV6-1 to TRBJ1-1; D call uncertain. Trimming took off 8 bases at V and 4 bases at J, with 14 bases between the two ends. The CDR3 runs to 13 residues. CDR1 and CDR2 from the germline V gene are MNHNS and SASEGT. This CDR3 is CASGRQVRTEAFF. CDR3 DNA sequence: TGTGCCAGCGGGAGGCAGGTCCGCACTGAAGCTTTCTTT.

The V and J genes are TRBV27 and TRBJ1-2, with a weak D call TRBD1 (6 bases). The CDR3 has 16 amino acids. Germline lookup yields CDR1 MNHEY and CDR2 SMNVEV (reference sequence). Trimming shortened V by 4 bases and J by 1 base, and 16 bases separated the two germline ends. For the CDR3, the DNA is TGTGCCAGCAGTTCCCCCGGGACACCACATAACTATGGCTACACCTTC. Its translation: CASSSPGTPHNYGYTF.

The CDR3 reads CASSYGGTGTGGANVLTF. The CDR3 DNA reads as TGTGCCAGCAGTTACGGGGGGACAGGGACTGGTGGGGCCAACGTCCTGACTTTC. The chain has TRBV6-5 and TRBJ2-6; 9 bases map to TRBD1. The J segment lost 3 bases and the V segment lost 2 bases, leaving 8 bases of the junction unmatched. This CDR3 has 18 residues. Germline lookup yields CDR1 MNHEY and CDR2 SVGAGI.

This clonotype turned up a few times. The V gene is TRBV6-2 or TRBV6-3, the J gene TRBJ1-5, with D maybe TRBD1 (5 bases). The CDR3 has 14 residues. Germline V CDR1 and CDR2: MNHEY, SVGEGT. Trimming stripped 6 bases from V and 4 bases from J, with 13 bases between. The CDR3 coding sequence is TGTGCCAGCAGCCTACAGGAGTTGAATCAGCCCCAGCATTTT. Amino acid sequence: CASSLQELNQPQHF.

This clonotype was counted only a few times. The chain carries TRBV20-1 and TRBJ2-1, with 10 positions matching TRBD2. The CDR3 has 15 amino acids. Trimming took 6 bases from V and 6 from J; bases not matched to a gene: 11. CDR1 and CDR2 (germline): DFQATT, SNEGSKA (reference sequence). The CDR3 bases are TGCAGTGCCGTATCCCCTAGCGGGGGAACCAATGAGCAGTTCTTC. Its translation: CSAVSPSGGTNEQFF.

A word on this clonotype: A read error is likely, as this CDR3 ends without the conserved phenylalanine or tryptophan. This rearrangement joins TRBV4-2 to TRBJ1-2; D remains ambiguous. Per germline, CDR1 LGHNA and CDR2 YNFKEQ. Trimming cost V 0 bases and J 6 bases, with 17 bases left between them. The CDR3 consists of 16 residues. CDR3 nucleotide sequence: TGTGCCAGCAGCCAAGATCTTACGGGGTTAACAAATGGCTACACCATC. It codes for CASSQDLTGLTNGYTI.

In regard to this clonotype: Just one base apart from a much larger clone, this may be a read error. The genes are TRBV9 and TRBJ2-5, with no clear D. This CDR3 comprises 13 residues. Germline-derived CDR1 and CDR2 are SGDLS and YYNGEE. The CDR3 nucleotides are TGTGCCAGCAACGTAGATTTGGGAGAGACCCAGTACTTC. This encodes CASNVDLGETQYF.

This clonotype has only a few counts. The chain uses TRBV4-3 and TRBJ2-1, with D unresolved. V dropped 3 bases and J dropped 1 base, with 7 bases sitting between them. Germline V lookup: CDR1 LGHNA, CDR2 YSLEER. The CDR3 loop spans 14 amino acids. The CDR3 coding sequence is TGCGCCAGCAGCCAGAGCGCTTCCTACAATGAGCAGTTCTTC. It specifies CASSQSASYNEQFF.

V usage is TRBV27 and J usage is TRBJ2-5, with 8 bases matching TRBD1. The germline V gene has CDR1 MNHEY and CDR2 SMNVEV (reference sequence). CDR3 length: 16 amino acids. Trimming at V came to 8 bases and at J to 4 bases, leaving 15 bases not matched to a gene. The CDR3, as DNA: TGTGCCAGCCGAACACGGACAGGGATGTCTGGAGAGACCCAGTACTTC. Amino acid sequence: CASRTRTGMSGETQYF.

The genes are TRBV11-1 and TRBJ2-5, with TRBD1 matching 7 bases. CDR1 and CDR2 from the germline V gene are SGHAT and FQDESV (reference sequence). The CDR3 consists of 13 residues. The J segment lost 11 bases and the V segment lost 2 bases, leaving 8 bases of the junction unmatched. The CDR3 sequence is CASSLQDRTWQYF. CDR3 nucleotide sequence: TGTGCCAGCAGCTTACAGGACAGGACATGGCAGTACTTC.

This chain connects TRBV7-8 to TRBJ1-2; 7 bases fit TRBD1. The V and J ends lost 5 bases and 8 bases, in that order; junction bases with no gene match: 20. The CDR3 has 17 amino acids. Germline V gene sequence: CDR1 SGHVS, CDR2 FQNEAQ. The CDR3 is CASSPNTGEAMLWGYTF. The DNA of the CDR3 is TGTGCCAGCAGCCCTAACACAGGGGAGGCAATGTTGTGGGGCTACACCTTC.

The chain employs TRBV29-1 and TRBJ2-1; maybe TRBD2 (6 bases). This CDR3 region has 15 residues. Trimming stripped 6 bases from V and 6 bases from J, with 21 bases between. Germline V gives CDR1 SQVTM, CDR2 ANQGSEA. The CDR3 DNA reads as TGCAGCGTCGGAAAGACGGGACTCGGACTCAATGAGCAGTTCTTC. It yields the protein CSVGKTGLGLNEQFF.

With regard to this clonotype: Germline is not matched at one junction end, which may reflect a read error. The chain has TRBV7-9 and TRBJ2-1; maybe TRBD1 (5 bases). From germline, CDR1 is SEHNR and CDR2 FQNEAQ (reference sequence). The CDR3 spans 15 residues. CDR3 residues: CVSSPRTYPVNEQFF. The CDR3 coding sequence is TGTGTCAGCAGCCCCCGGACATACCCAGTCAATGAGCAGTTCTTC. Looking up the rest from reference TRBV7-9 and TRBJ2-1 gives the full variable domain: DTGVSQNPRHKITKRGQNVTFRCDPISEHNRLYWYRQTLGQGPEFLTYFQNEAQLEKSRLLSDRFSAERPKGSFSTLEIQRTEQGDSAMYLCVSSPRTYPVNEQFFGPGTRLTVL.

This clonotype was found a few times. V usage is TRBV12-3 or TRBV12-4 and J usage is TRBJ2-5; D call uncertain. The ends were cut back, 6 bases at V and 5 bases at J, with 10 bases in the middle. This CDR3 has 12 residues. CDR3 sequence: CASRAPFETQYF. CDR3 bases: TGTGCCAGCAGGGCCCCCTTTGAGACCCAGTACTTC.

This clonotype turned up a few times. This sequence joins TRBV14 and TRBJ2-5; TRBD1 agrees at 7 bases. This CDR3 spans 14 amino acids. V gave up 5 bases and J gave up 7 bases; unmatched junction bases: 10. CDR1 is SGHDN and CDR2 is FVKESK in the germline V gene. CDR3: CASSFAGTEGTQYF. Here the CDR3 DNA reads TGTGCCAGCAGCTTCGCCGGGACAGAGGGGACCCAGTACTTC.

DNA for the CDR3: TGCAGCGTGGGGACAGGGTCCGGGGGTCAGCCCCAGCATTTT. This translates into CSVGTGSGGQPQHF. This chain joins TRBV29-1 and TRBJ1-5, with 9 bases fitting TRBD1. The CDR3 extends over 14 amino acids. V dropped 6 bases and J dropped 6; count of bases not matched to a gene: 9. Germline lookup yields CDR1 SQVTM and CDR2 ANQGSEA. The full variable domain, completed using reference TRBV29-1 and TRBJ1-5, is SAVISQKPSRDICQRGTSLTIQCQVDSQVTMMFWYRQQPGQSLTLIATANQGSEATYESGFVIDKFPISRPNLTFSTLTVSNMSPEDSSIYLCSVGTGSGGQPQHFGDGTRLSIL.

Only a few counts were recorded for this clonotype. In nucleotides, the CDR3 is TGTGCCAGCACCCCCCTGGGGCACCCCACAGATACGCAGTATTTT. Amino acids: CASTPLGHPTDTQYF. The chain recombines TRBV6-2 or TRBV6-3 with TRBJ2-3, with D possibly TRBD1 on 5 matching bases. Trimming cost V 7 bases and J 2 bases, with 16 bases left between them. This CDR3 contains 15 residues. The germline CDR1 and CDR2 sequences are MNHEY and SVGEGT.